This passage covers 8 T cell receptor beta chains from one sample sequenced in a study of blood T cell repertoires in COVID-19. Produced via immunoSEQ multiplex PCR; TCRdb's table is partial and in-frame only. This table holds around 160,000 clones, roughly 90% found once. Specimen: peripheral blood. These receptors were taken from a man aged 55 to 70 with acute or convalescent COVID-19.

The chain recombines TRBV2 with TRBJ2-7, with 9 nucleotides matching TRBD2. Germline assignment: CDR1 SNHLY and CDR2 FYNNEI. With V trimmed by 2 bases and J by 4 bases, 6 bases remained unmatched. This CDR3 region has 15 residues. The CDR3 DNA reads TGTGCCAGCAGTGAAACCCTAGCGGGGTTTTACGAGCAGTACTTC. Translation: CASSETLAGFYEQYF.

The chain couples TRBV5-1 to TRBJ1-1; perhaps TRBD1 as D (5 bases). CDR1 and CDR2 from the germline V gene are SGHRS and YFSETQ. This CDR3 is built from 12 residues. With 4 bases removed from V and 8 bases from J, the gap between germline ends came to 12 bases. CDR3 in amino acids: CASSPYGGEAFF. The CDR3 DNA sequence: TGCGCCAGCAGCCCCTACGGGGGGGAAGCTTTCTTT.

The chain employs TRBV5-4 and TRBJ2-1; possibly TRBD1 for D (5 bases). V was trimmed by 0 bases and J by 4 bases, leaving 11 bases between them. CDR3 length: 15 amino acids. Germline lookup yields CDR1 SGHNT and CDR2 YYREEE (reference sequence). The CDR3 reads CASSLDWQGYNEQFF. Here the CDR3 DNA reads TGTGCCAGCAGCTTGGATTGGCAGGGATACAATGAGCAGTTCTTC.

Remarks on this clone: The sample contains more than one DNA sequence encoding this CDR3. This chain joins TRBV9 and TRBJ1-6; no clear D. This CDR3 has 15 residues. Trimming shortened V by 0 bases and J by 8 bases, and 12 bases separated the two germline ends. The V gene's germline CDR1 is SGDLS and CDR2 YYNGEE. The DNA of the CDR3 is TGTGCCAGCAGCGTAGGGGCGGGCGATGATTCACCCCTCCACTTT. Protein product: CASSVGAGDDSPLHF.

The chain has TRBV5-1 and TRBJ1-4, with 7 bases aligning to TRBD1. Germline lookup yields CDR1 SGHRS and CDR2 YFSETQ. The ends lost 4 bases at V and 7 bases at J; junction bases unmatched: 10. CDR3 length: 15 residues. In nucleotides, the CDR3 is TGCGCCAGCAGCCCGGGGGGGACAGTGGGTGAAAAACTGTTTTTT. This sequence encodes CASSPGGTVGEKLFF.

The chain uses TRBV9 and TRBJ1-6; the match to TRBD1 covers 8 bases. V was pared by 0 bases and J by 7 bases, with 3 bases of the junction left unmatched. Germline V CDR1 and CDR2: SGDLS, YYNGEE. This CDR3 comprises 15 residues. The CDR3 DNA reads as TGTGCCAGCAGCGTAGGAGGGACAGGCAATTCACCCCTCCACTTT. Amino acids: CASSVGGTGNSPLHF.

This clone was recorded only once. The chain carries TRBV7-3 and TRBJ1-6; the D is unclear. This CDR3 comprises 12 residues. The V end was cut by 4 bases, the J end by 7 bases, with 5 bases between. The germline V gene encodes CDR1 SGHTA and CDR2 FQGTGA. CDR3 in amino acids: CASSSGNSPLHF. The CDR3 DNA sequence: TGTGCCAGCAGCTCCGGGAATTCACCCCTCCACTTT. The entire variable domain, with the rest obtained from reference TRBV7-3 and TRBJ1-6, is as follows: GAGVSQTPSNKVTEKGKYVELRCDPISGHTALYWYRQSLGQGPEFLIYFQGTGAADDSGLPNDRFFAVRPEGSVSTLKIQRTERGDSAVYLCASSSGNSPLHFGNGTRLTVT.

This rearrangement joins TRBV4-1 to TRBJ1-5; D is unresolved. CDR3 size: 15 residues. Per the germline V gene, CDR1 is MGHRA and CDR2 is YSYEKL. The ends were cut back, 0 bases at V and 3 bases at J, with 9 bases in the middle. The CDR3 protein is CASSQDTQNNQPQHF. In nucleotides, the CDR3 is TGCGCCAGCAGCCAAGATACACAGAACAATCAGCCCCAGCATTTT.